The entry below describes one T cell receptor beta chain. Its matching antigen is unknown. The CDR3 totals 13 residues. Germline V gives CDR1 LGHNA, CDR2 YNFKEQ. V was clipped by 2 bases and J by 3 bases, with 8 bases between them. These data are taken from a study of T cell responses to AZD1222 COVID-19 vaccine. Study findings and constraints: Vaccine-related CD4 TCRs covered spike, predominating at 160-218 and 743-854.

Assay used: immunoSEQ multiplex PCR; TCRdb lists only in-frame clones, some missing. The data hold 80,000 to 95,000 clones, with about 90% observed a single time. Sequenced material: peripheral blood, taken 28 days after the second AZD1222 dose. The chain joins TRBV4-2 to TRBJ2-7; unclear D gene. The clonotype originates from an adult who received the AZD1222 COVID-19 vaccine. CDR3 bases: TGTGCCAGCAGCCAAATAGGTAACTACGAGCAGTACTTC. Amino acid sequence: CASSQIGNYEQYF.